A single sample gave rise to the 16 T cell receptor beta chains below, sequenced in a study of blood T cell repertoires in COVID-19. Generated by immunoSEQ multiplex PCR, the TCRdb table keeps only in-frame clones and is missing some. The table records 55,000 to 90,000 clones, 70% to 90% of them present only once. The sequencing sample was made of peripheral blood. These TCRs come from a human donor in a cohort sampled during active COVID-19.

This chain links TRBV28 with TRBJ1-5, with D tentatively TRBD1 (6 bases). The CDR3 runs 15 residues. Germline V lookup: CDR1 MDHEN, CDR2 SYDVKM. Trimming removed 5 bases at V and 0 bases at J, with 11 bases between. The CDR3 here is CASSAGDNSNQPQHF. CDR3 coding DNA: TGTGCCAGCAGTGCAGGGGACAATAGCAATCAGCCCCAGCATTTT.

The gene calls are TRBV7-3 and TRBJ2-1, with no clear D. This CDR3 spans 14 amino acids. Trimming removed 2 bases from V and 10 bases from J, with 15 bases in between. Germline CDR1 reads SGHTA; CDR2 reads FQGTGA. The CDR3 DNA sequence: TGTGCCAGCAGCTTAGGTCTACTTTCTCAAGAGCAGTTCTTC. This gives the protein CASSLGLLSQEQFF.

This sequence joins TRBV6-4 and TRBJ2-3, with 9 nucleotides matching TRBD2. The CDR3 length is 14 residues. J lost 3 bases, V lost 7 bases, and 5 bases had no gene match. Germline loops: CDR1 MRHNA, CDR2 SNTAGT. This CDR3 is CASKRLAATDTQYF. As DNA, the CDR3 is TGTGCCAGCAAGAGACTAGCGGCAACAGATACGCAGTATTTT.

This clone was seen a single time. This chain links TRBV30 with TRBJ1-1; 8 positions match TRBD1. J lost 1 base, V lost 2 bases, and 6 bases had no gene match. Germline CDR1 GTSNPN, CDR2 SVGIG (reference sequence). There are 15 residues in the CDR3. This CDR3 reads CAWSPTDRGNTEAFF. CDR3 DNA: TGTGCCTGGAGTCCAACCGACAGGGGGAACACTGAAGCTTTCTTT.

The chain links TRBV19 to TRBJ2-3; maybe TRBD1 (5 bases). Germline V lookup: CDR1 LNHDA, CDR2 SQIVND (reference sequence). The V gene lost 8 bases and the J gene lost 6 bases, with 12 bases spanning the gap. This CDR3 is 12 amino acids long. CDR3 nucleotides: TGTGCCAGTCAAGCTCGACAGGATACGCAGTATTTT. Translated, it gives CASQARQDTQYF. Filled out from reference TRBV19 and TRBJ2-3, the complete variable domain reads DGGITQSPKYLFRKEGQNVTLSCEQNLNHDAMYWYRQDPGQGLRLIYYSQIVNDFQKGDIAEGYSVSREKKESFPLTVTSAQKNPTAFYLCASQARQDTQYFGPGTRLTVL.

The chain has TRBV4-2 and TRBJ2-1; 11 nucleotides match TRBD2. The CDR3 loop spans 20 amino acids. Per the germline V gene, CDR1 is LGHNA and CDR2 is YNFKEQ. The junction had 14 bases not matched to a gene; V was cut back by 4 bases and J by 0 bases. Written as DNA, the CDR3 is TGTGCCAGCAGCCTTCGAACCGGACTAGCGGGTCCGAGCTCCTACAATGAGCAGTTCTTC. This gives the protein CASSLRTGLAGPSSYNEQFF.

This clone has just one count. The J gene is TRBJ2-1, the V gene TRBV3-1 (or the pseudogene TRBV3-2), with TRBD1 matching 9 bases. With V trimmed by 2 bases and J by 10 bases, 9 bases remained unmatched. The CDR3 covers 15 residues. CDR1 and CDR2 (germline): LGHDT, YNNKEL (reference sequence). The CDR3 loop reads CASSQPGQGFGEQFF. The CDR3 DNA is TGTGCCAGCAGCCAACCGGGACAGGGATTTGGAGAGCAGTTCTTC.

This chain joins TRBV24-1 and TRBJ2-7; 9 nucleotides match TRBD1. The CDR3 is 18 residues long. V lost 7 bases, J lost 2 bases, and 17 bases stayed unmatched. Germline values: CDR1 KGHDR, CDR2 SFDVKD. The CDR3 here is CATSVYSPGQGRAYEQYV. CDR3 DNA: TGTGCCACCAGCGTCTATTCTCCGGGACAGGGTCGTGCCTACGAGCAGTACGTC.

The chain uses TRBV5-4 and TRBJ2-7, with D possibly being TRBD1 (7 bases). The germline V gene encodes CDR1 SGHNT and CDR2 YYREEE (reference sequence). The CDR3 has 14 residues. The V end was cut by 2 bases, the J end by 2 bases, with 11 bases between. Here the CDR3 reads CASSFQGGPYEQYV. CDR3 DNA: TGTGCCAGCAGCTTCCAGGGGGGACCCTACGAGCAGTACGTC.

V is TRBV7-9 and J is TRBJ2-3; 7 bases map to TRBD2. After removal of 4 bases from V and 4 bases from J, the junction contained 8 bases not matched to a gene. Germline CDR1 and CDR2: SEHNR and FQNEAQ (reference sequence). The CDR3 has 15 amino acids. The CDR3 spells CASSSWGGRADTQYF. As DNA, the CDR3 is TGTGCCAGCAGCTCGTGGGGAGGGAGGGCAGATACGCAGTATTTT. The full variable domain, its missing parts supplied by reference TRBV7-9 and TRBJ2-3, is DTGVSQNPRHKITKRGQNVTFRCDPISEHNRLYWYRQTLGQGPEFLTYFQNEAQLEKSRLLSDRFSAERPKGSFSTLEIQRTEQGDSAMYLCASSSWGGRADTQYFGPGTRLTVL.

The chain recombines TRBV6-5 with TRBJ2-1, with a tentative D call TRBD2 (5 bases). The length of the CDR3 is 14 residues. Germline assignment: CDR1 MNHEY and CDR2 SVGAGI. V was clipped by 6 bases and J by 6 bases, with 15 bases between them. CDR3 DNA: TGTGCCAGCAGAGGATCCCGGGGTTCCAATGAGCAGTTCTTC. Residues: CASRGSRGSNEQFF.

The CDR3 sequence is CASSPDQGRGRDTQYF. The CDR3 nucleotides are TGTGCCAGCAGCCCCGATCAGGGCAGGGGGCGAGATACGCAGTATTTT. J is TRBJ2-3 and V is TRBV3-1 (or the pseudogene TRBV3-2), with 8 nucleotides matching TRBD1. This CDR3 contains 16 residues. Trimming removed 4 bases from V and 5 bases from J; junction bases left unmatched: 11. The germline V gene has CDR1 LGHDT and CDR2 YNNKEL (reference sequence).

The V gene is TRBV11-2, the J gene TRBJ2-1; 12 nucleotides line up with TRBD2. J gave up 4 bases and V 5 bases, and 3 bases lay outside the gene matches. From germline, CDR1 is SGHAT and CDR2 FQNNGV. The CDR3 sequence is 15 residues long. DNA of the CDR3: TGTGCCAGCAGCGCAGGACTAGCGGGGTACAATGAGCAGTTCTTC. It translates to CASSAGLAGYNEQFF.

The rearrangement joins TRBV5-1 to TRBJ2-3; 8 bases line up with TRBD2. Trimming at V came to 3 bases and at J to 3 bases, leaving 9 bases not matched to a gene. The CDR3 runs to 16 residues. Germline V lookup: CDR1 SGHRS, CDR2 YFSETQ. The CDR3: CASSSLGSGTTDTQYF. The CDR3 region has the DNA TGCGCCAGCAGCTCTTTGGGTAGCGGGACGACAGATACGCAGTATTTT.

V and J are TRBV9 and TRBJ2-3, with 7 bases lining up with TRBD2. The CDR3 has 14 amino acids. V was clipped by 2 bases and J by 6 bases; unmatched bases: 6. Germline V gives CDR1 SGDLS, CDR2 YYNGEE. The CDR3 loop is CASSVRLGGDTQYF. CDR3 DNA: TGTGCCAGCAGCGTTAGACTCGGGGGGGATACGCAGTATTTT.

In its sample, this clone was seen many times. This chain's CDR3 is CASSADRAWGYTF. In nucleotides, the CDR3 is TGTGCCAGCAGTGCCGACAGGGCCTGGGGCTACACCTTC. The V and J genes are TRBV2 and TRBJ1-2, with 7 bases identical to TRBD1. The ends lost 4 bases at V and 8 bases at J; junction bases unmatched: 7. CDR3 length equals 13 residues. Germline V gene data show CDR1 as SNHLY and CDR2 as FYNNEI.